This entry lists 11 T cell receptor beta chains sequenced from one sample in a study of Ad26.COV2.S vaccination and SARS-CoV-2 variants. Sequenced by immunoSEQ multiplex PCR; TCRdb stores in-frame clones only, minus some. The data show about 350,000 clones, with roughly 81% seen just once and 2.5% to 3.5% held by the top ten. Specified treatment: about 20 received Ad26.COV2.S at low or high dose, single or two shots; five or six received placebo; per-sample allocation not given. Material that was analyzed had been drawn on day 63 after the first vaccine or placebo injection. This sample comprised peripheral blood, obtained in a trial of Ad26.COV2.S vaccine versus placebo. The receptors derive from a person aged 18-60 years who received the Ad26.COV2.S COVID-19 vaccine or a placebo.

This clone is a singleton in its sample. The chain carries TRBV4-1 and TRBJ1-2, with TRBD1 as a possible D gene (5 bases). The V end was cut by 4 bases, the J end by 5 bases, with 20 bases between. The CDR3 totals 16 residues. Per germline, CDR1 MGHRA and CDR2 YSYEKL. The DNA of the CDR3 is TGCGCCAGCAGCCCCCAGAGGGGTGCCGGGTGGTATGGCTACACCTTC. Translation: CASSPQRGAGWYGYTF.

This chain joins TRBV19 and TRBJ2-1; 14 positions match TRBD2. Losses at the gene ends were 6 bases for V and 6 bases for J; bases not matched to a gene: 7. CDR1 and CDR2 (germline): LNHDA, SQIVND (reference sequence). CDR3 size: 16 residues. In DNA, the CDR3 is TGTGCCAGTAGCGGACTAGCGGGAGGCGTGGGCAATGAGCAGTTCTTC. This gives the protein CASSGLAGGVGNEQFF. The variable domain in full, completed from reference TRBV19 and TRBJ2-1, reads DGGITQSPKYLFRKEGQNVTLSCEQNLNHDAMYWYRQDPGQGLRLIYYSQIVNDFQKGDIAEGYSVSREKKESFPLTVTSAQKNPTAFYLCASSGLAGGVGNEQFFGPGTRLTVL.

This clone was seen a single time. The V and J genes are TRBV2 and TRBJ2-5; D is unclear. The CDR3 has 15 residues. Trimming took off 4 bases at V and 5 bases at J, with 17 bases between the two ends. In germline, CDR1 is SNHLY, CDR2 FYNNEI. The CDR3 coding sequence is TGTGCCAGCAGTGTTGGGATTGGCCGTCGGGAGACCCAGTACTTC. It translates to CASSVGIGRRETQYF.

The chain combines TRBV18 with TRBJ2-1; D remains ambiguous. This CDR3 is 16 amino acids long. Germline CDR1 KGHSH, CDR2 LQKENI. The V gene lost 0 bases and the J gene lost 6 bases, with 15 bases spanning the gap. The CDR3 DNA is TGTGCCAGCTCACCACCGGCACAGACGCCGGGCAATGAGCAGTTCTTC. Its translation is CASSPPAQTPGNEQFF.

V usage is TRBV27 and J usage is TRBJ2-5; the D is unclear. V lost 9 bases to trimming and J lost 5 bases, with 19 bases between them. Germline V lookup: CDR1 MNHEY, CDR2 SMNVEV (reference sequence). This CDR3 region has 14 residues. CDR3: CASSTSRIGETQYF. The CDR3 DNA follows: TGTGCCAGTAGTACCTCAAGGATCGGGGAGACCCAGTACTTC.

A word on this clone: A single base separates this from a much larger clone, so it may be a read error. V usage is TRBV27 and J usage is TRBJ2-2; D gene uncertain. Trimming removed 3 bases at V and 6 bases at J, with 2 bases between. The germline CDR1 and CDR2 sequences are MNHEY and SMNVEV (reference sequence). This CDR3 is built from 11 residues. The CDR3 sequence is CASSFSGELFF. CDR3 bases: TGTGCCAGCAGTTTCTCCGGGGAGCTGTTTTTT.

In this sample, this clone turned up once. CDR3 amino acids: CASSEYSGATYEQYF. CDR3 DNA: TGTGCCAGCAGTGAATATAGCGGGGCAACCTACGAGCAGTACTTC. This sequence joins TRBV6-1 and TRBJ2-7; 8 positions match TRBD2. V lost 2 bases, J lost 2 bases, and 5 bases stayed unmatched. The germline gives CDR1 MNHNS, CDR2 SASEGT. CDR3 length equals 15 residues.

V gene TRBV28 combines with J gene TRBJ2-7; TRBD2 matches at 8 bases. Per the germline V gene, CDR1 is MDHEN and CDR2 is SYDVKM. Losses at the gene ends were 6 bases for V and 2 bases for J; bases not matched to a gene: 15. This CDR3 comprises 17 residues. The CDR3 here is CASRWKFSGKGTYEQYF. The CDR3 nucleotides read TGTGCCAGCAGGTGGAAGTTTAGCGGGAAGGGGACCTACGAGCAGTACTTC.

V gene TRBV2 combines with J gene TRBJ1-2; 9 bases map to TRBD1. CDR3 length: 13 amino acids. The trim removed 10 bases at V and 1 base at J, leaving 4 bases unmatched. Germline V gene data show CDR1 as SNHLY and CDR2 as FYNNEI. The CDR3 spells CAIRDRVNYGYTF. The CDR3, as DNA: TGTGCCATCCGGGACAGGGTTAACTATGGCTACACCTTC. The full variable domain, its missing parts supplied by reference TRBV2 and TRBJ1-2, is EPEVTQTPSHQVTQMGQEVILRCVPISNHLYFYWYRQILGQKVEFLVSFYNNEISEKSEIFDDQFSVERPDGSNFTLKIRSTKLEDSAMYFCAIRDRVNYGYTFGSGTRLTVV.

The J gene is TRBJ1-2, the V gene TRBV6-5; D not resolved. The germline V and J ends were trimmed by 5 bases and 8 bases, with 15 bases remaining between them. The CDR3 is made up of 13 amino acids. Germline lookup yields CDR1 MNHEY and CDR2 SVGAGI. The CDR3 nucleotides read TGTGCCAGCAGTCCGTCATCCCTCCGGGGCTACACCTTC. This sequence encodes CASSPSSLRGYTF.

V and J are TRBV9 and TRBJ1-1; possible D gene TRBD1, 6 bases. The ends were cut back, 4 bases at V and 2 bases at J, with 18 bases in the middle. The CDR3 is made up of 16 amino acids. CDR1 is SGDLS, CDR2 YYNGEE, per germline. This CDR3 is CASSPPGQQKNTEAFF. CDR3 nucleotides: TGTGCCAGCAGCCCCCCCGGACAGCAGAAAAACACTGAAGCTTTCTTT.